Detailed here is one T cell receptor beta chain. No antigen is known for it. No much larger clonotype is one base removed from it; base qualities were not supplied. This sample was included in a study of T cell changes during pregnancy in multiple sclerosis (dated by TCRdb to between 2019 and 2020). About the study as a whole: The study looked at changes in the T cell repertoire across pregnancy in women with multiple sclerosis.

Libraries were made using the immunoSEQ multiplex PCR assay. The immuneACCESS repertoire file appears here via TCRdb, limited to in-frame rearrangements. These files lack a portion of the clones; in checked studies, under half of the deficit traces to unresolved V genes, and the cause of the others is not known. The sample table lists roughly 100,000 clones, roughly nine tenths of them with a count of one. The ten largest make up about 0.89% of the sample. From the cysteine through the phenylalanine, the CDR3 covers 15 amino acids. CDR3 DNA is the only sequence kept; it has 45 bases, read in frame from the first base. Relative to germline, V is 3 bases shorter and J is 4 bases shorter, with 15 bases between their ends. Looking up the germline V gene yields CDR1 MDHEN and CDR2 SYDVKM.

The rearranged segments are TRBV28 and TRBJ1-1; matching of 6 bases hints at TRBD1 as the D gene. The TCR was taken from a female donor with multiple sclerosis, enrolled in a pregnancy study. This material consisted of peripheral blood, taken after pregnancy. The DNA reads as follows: TGTGCCAGCAGTTTTCGGGTCAGGGGCGGCACTGAAGCTTTCTTT. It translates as CASSFRVRGGTEAFF.